The next 9 T cell receptor beta chains were all read from a single sample in a study of CD8+ T cells in alopecia areata. After isolation, RNA underwent reverse transcription to generate cDNA as the sequencing template. TCRdb's copy holds only in-frame clones and misses some; the assay was immunoSEQ multiplex PCR. The sample lists a few hundred thousand clones, 45% to 70% occurring once. As to treatment: oral pan-JAK inhibitor, 5-10 mg twice daily. Sequenced material: CD4+ T cells sorted from blood, taken at week 52, from a patient treated with tofacitinib. The receptors here all came from a human donor with alopecia areata.

This chain links TRBV6-1 with TRBJ2-7; 10 positions match TRBD1. Germline V lookup: CDR1 MNHNS, CDR2 SASEGT. This CDR3 comprises 14 residues. V lost 7 bases, J lost 5 bases, and 8 bases stayed unmatched. The CDR3 region has the DNA TGTGCCAGCAATTTCGACAGGGGGCTCAACGAGCAGTACTTC. Its protein is CASNFDRGLNEQYF.

This clone was counted once. This chain links TRBV2 with TRBJ2-5, with unresolved D. V was trimmed by 3 bases and J by 5 bases, leaving 7 bases between them. Germline-derived CDR1 and CDR2 are SNHLY and FYNNEI. This CDR3 comprises 12 residues. The CDR3 sequence: CASSDSIETQYF. CDR3 sequence (DNA): TGTGCCAGCAGTGACAGTATCGAGACCCAGTACTTC.

Details on this clone: The same CDR3 arises from other DNA sequences in this sample as well. V and J are TRBV9 and TRBJ2-3; the D gene is possibly TRBD2 (6 bases). The germline gives CDR1 SGDLS, CDR2 YYNGEE. The CDR3 consists of 14 residues. The ends were cut back, 0 bases at V and 4 bases at J, with 9 bases in the middle. The CDR3 DNA reads TGTGCCAGCAGCGTAGTGGGGGGTCCAGATACGCAGTATTTT. Amino acids: CASSVVGGPDTQYF.

CDR3 coding DNA: TGTGCCAGCAGCGAGTCTAATTCACCCCTCCACTTT. Translated, it gives CASSESNSPLHF. The chain is built from TRBV7-9 and TRBJ1-6; the D is unclear. The CDR3 totals 12 residues. V lost 5 bases to trimming and J lost 6 bases, with 5 bases between them. The germline V gene encodes CDR1 SEHNR and CDR2 FQNEAQ (reference sequence).

J is TRBJ2-5 and V is TRBV30; D uncertain. Germline V lookup: CDR1 GTSNPN, CDR2 SVGIG (reference sequence). V was trimmed by 6 bases and J by 3 bases, leaving 11 bases between them. There are 12 residues in the CDR3. The CDR3 region has the DNA TGTGCCTGTAATAGGAACGAAGAGACCCAGTACTTC. Its protein product is CACNRNEETQYF.

This chain links TRBV9 with TRBJ2-7, with D maybe TRBD2 (6 bases). The J call is uncertain, as TRBJ2-5 better fits the DNA end. CDR3 length equals 15 residues. The V gene's germline CDR1 is SGDLS and CDR2 YYNGEE. The CDR3 DNA reads as TGTGCCAGCAGCGATGGACTAATGACCCAAGAGACCCAGTACTTC. As protein: CASSDGLMTQETQYF.

The rearrangement links TRBV29-1 to TRBJ1-1, with unresolved D. The CDR3 is 13 residues long. Trimming cost V 4 bases and J 4 bases, with 13 bases left between them. Germline loops: CDR1 SQVTM, CDR2 ANQGSEA. The CDR3 region is CSVVTGSGTEAFF. For the CDR3, the DNA is TGCAGCGTTGTGACCGGGTCGGGCACTGAAGCTTTCTTT. Full variable domain (remainder filled in from reference TRBV29-1 and TRBJ1-1): SAVISQKPSRDICQRGTSLTIQCQVDSQVTMMFWYRQQPGQSLTLIATANQGSEATYESGFVIDKFPISRPNLTFSTLTVSNMSPEDSSIYLCSVVTGSGTEAFFGQGTRLTVV.

There are a few counts of this clone. This sequence joins TRBV6-5 and TRBJ2-2; D uncertain. The ends were cut back, 6 bases at V and 1 base at J, with 12 bases in the middle. CDR1 and CDR2 (germline): MNHEY, SVGAGI. The CDR3 is made up of 15 amino acids. The CDR3 is CASRSGRLNTGELFF. CDR3 sequence (DNA): TGTGCCAGCAGATCCGGACGGTTGAACACCGGGGAGCTGTTTTTT.

The chain employs TRBV30 and TRBJ1-4; D uncertain. Trimming pared 0 bases from V and 8 bases from J, leaving 4 bases between. The V gene's germline CDR1 is GTSNPN and CDR2 SVGIG (reference sequence). The CDR3 sequence is 11 residues long. CDR3: CAWSVQEKLFF. The DNA of the CDR3 is TGTGCCTGGAGTGTACAGGAAAAACTGTTTTTT.